The present T cell receptor (beta chain) was sequenced within a study of T cell responses to AZD1222 COVID-19 vaccine. Study outcomes and limitations: Close to half of all spike-specific TCRs reportedly target regions of the variants that are unmutated.

TCRdb's table, derived via immunoSEQ multiplex PCR, lists solely in-frame clones and lacks some. Among roughly 150,000 clones, 90% were seen once, and the ten largest hold about 2%. CDR3 size: 12 residues. Germline loops: CDR1 KGHDR, CDR2 SFDVKD. With 6 bases removed from V and 9 bases from J, the gap between germline ends came to 12 bases. As regards this clone: Its matching antigen is unknown.

The rearrangement uses TRBV24-1 and TRBJ2-3; TRBD1 is a possible D gene (6 bases). The clonotype originates from an adult in good health. The material was peripheral blood, obtained on day 0 of AZD1222 vaccination. CDR3 bases: TGTGCCACCAGTCAAAAACAGGGAACGCAGTATTTT. Translation: CATSQKQGTQYF.